This T cell receptor beta chain was profiled in a study of T cell changes during pregnancy in multiple sclerosis (dated by TCRdb to between 2017 and 2020). The study in broad terms: In women with multiple sclerosis, the researchers looked at how the T cell repertoire shifted as pregnancy progressed.

Receptor amplification or capture employed the immunoSEQ multiplex PCR assay. TCRdb provides this immuneACCESS table in a form limited to in-frame rearrangements. Some clones are lacking; in checked studies, under half of them reflect an unresolved V gene, and why the rest are absent is not known. A total of around 110,000 clones appear in this sample, less than 95% of them only once. Just under 0.8% of the sample is held by the ten biggest clonotypes. About this clone: Its antigen is currently not known. No qualities accompany the bases; no much larger clone lies one base away.

CDR1 and CDR2 are drawn from the germline V gene: SGHTA, FQGTGA. V is pared back by 2 bases and J by 10 bases, with 15 bases lying between the germline termini. The CDR3 runs 15 residues from the cysteine to the phenylalanine. Of all the DNA, just the CDR3 is kept, 45 bases in frame from base 1. This sequence originates from a female donor in good health, enrolled as a control in a pregnancy study. The starting material was peripheral blood, obtained in the third trimester of pregnancy. Here the chain combines TRBV7-3 and TRBJ1-6; the best D guess is TRBD1, with 5 bases matching. CDR3 protein: CASSLSPGLGSPLHF. The DNA sequence reads TGTGCCAGCAGCTTATCCCCAGGGCTGGGGTCACCCCTCCACTTT.